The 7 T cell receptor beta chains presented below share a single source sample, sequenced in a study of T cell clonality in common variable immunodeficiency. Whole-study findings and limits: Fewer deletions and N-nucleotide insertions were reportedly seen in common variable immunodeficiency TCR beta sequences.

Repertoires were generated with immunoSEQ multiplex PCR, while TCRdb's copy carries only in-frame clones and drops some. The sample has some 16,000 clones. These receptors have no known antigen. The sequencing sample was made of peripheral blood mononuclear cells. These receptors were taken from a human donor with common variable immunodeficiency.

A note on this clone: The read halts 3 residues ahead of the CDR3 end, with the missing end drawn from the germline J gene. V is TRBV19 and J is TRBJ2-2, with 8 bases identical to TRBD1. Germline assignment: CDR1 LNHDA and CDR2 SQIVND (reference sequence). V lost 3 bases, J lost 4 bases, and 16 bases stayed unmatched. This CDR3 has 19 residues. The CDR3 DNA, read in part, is TGTGCCAGTAGTATGATTGTCCGAGCCGGGACAGGAGCCACCGGGGAG. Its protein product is CASSMIVRAGTGATGE. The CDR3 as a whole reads CASSMIVRAGTGATGELFF.

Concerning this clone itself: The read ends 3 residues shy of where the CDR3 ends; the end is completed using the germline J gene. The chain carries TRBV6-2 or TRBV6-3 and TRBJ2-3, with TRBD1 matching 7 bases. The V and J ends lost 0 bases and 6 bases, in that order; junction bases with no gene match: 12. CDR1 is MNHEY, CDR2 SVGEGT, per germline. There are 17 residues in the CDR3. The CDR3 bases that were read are TGTGCCAGCAGTTACTCGGGAAGGACAGGACCCCAGGATACG. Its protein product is CASSYSGRTGPQDT. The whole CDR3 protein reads CASSYSGRTGPQDTQYF.

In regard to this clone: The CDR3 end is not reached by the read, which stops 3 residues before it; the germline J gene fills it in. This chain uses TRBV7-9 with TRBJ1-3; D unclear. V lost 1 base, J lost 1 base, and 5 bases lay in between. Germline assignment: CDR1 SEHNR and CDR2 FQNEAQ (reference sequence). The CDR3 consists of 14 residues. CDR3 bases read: TGTGCCAGCAGCTTAGACGGGTCTGGAAACACC. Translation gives CASSLDGSGNT. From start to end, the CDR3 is CASSLDGSGNTIYF.

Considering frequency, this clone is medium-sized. Partial CDR3 DNA: TGTGCCAGCAGTACCACGACCCGGGGGAGCTCCTACGAG. Its protein is CASSTTTRGSSYE. The entire CDR3 is CASSTTTRGSSYEQYF. The chain recombines TRBV6-2 or TRBV6-3 with TRBJ2-7, with D perhaps TRBD2 (6 bases). The CDR3 is cut off 3 residues early in the read; its end comes from the germline J gene. Between the trimmed V and J ends, which lost 5 bases and 0 bases, there was a span of 17 bases. The CDR3 is 16 residues long. Germline CDR1 reads MNHEY; CDR2 reads SVGEGT.

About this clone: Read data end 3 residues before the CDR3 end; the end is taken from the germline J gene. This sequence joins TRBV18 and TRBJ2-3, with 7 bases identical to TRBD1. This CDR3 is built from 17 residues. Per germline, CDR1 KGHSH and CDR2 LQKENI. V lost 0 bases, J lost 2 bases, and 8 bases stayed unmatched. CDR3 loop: CASSPPSAQGITDTQYF. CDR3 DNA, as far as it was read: TGTGCCAGCTCACCACCATCGGCACAGGGGATCACAGATACG.

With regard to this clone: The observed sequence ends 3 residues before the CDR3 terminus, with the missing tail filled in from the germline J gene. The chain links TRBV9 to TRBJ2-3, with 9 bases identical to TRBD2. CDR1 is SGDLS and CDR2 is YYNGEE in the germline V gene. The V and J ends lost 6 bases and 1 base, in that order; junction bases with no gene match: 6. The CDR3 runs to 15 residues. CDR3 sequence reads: CASTASGTGTDTQYF. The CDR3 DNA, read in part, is TGTGCCAGCACGGCTAGCGGGACGGGCACAGATACG.

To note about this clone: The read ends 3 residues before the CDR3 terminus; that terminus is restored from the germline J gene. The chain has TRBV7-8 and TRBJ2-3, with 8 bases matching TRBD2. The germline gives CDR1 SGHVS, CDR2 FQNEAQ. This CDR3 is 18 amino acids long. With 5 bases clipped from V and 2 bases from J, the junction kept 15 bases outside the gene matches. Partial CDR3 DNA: TGTGCCAGCAGCCCATTAGTTTGGGCGGGGGGAGCCACAGATACG. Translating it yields CASSPLVWAGGATDT. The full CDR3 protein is CASSPLVWAGGATDTQYF.